This passage covers 14 T cell receptor beta chains from one sample sequenced in a study of T-cell reconstitution after alpha-beta-depleted transplantation in children. This sample's TCRbeta library carried unique molecular identifier barcodes. From the PCR reads, TCRdb called clonotypes with MiXCR, one entry per CDR3 protein. The sample holds 550,000 to 800,000 distinct CDR3 sequences; around 13% are singletons and the top ten take about 0.79%. This specimen was PBMCs, taken before TCRalphabeta/CD19-depleted stem cell transplant. These receptor sequences come from a girl aged 2 to 10 with congenital amegakaryocytic thrombocytopenia, due to receive a stem cell transplant.

The V gene is TRBV6-5, the J gene TRBJ2-7; 8 positions match TRBD1. Per the germline V gene, CDR1 is MNHEY and CDR2 is SVGAGI. This CDR3 has 16 amino acids. V gave up 6 bases and J gave up 2 bases; unmatched junction bases: 12. CDR3 DNA: TGTGCCAGCAGCCACCGCCTTGGACAGGGAACCTACGAGCAGTACTTC. Residues: CASSHRLGQGTYEQYF.

V gene TRBV20-1 combines with J gene TRBJ2-1; no reliable D call. Trimming removed 1 base from V and 7 bases from J, with 14 bases in between. The germline gives CDR1 DFQATT, CDR2 SNEGSKA (reference sequence). The CDR3 loop spans 14 amino acids. CDR3 DNA: TGCAGTGCTAGAGGGCCTACGAGGATTAATGAGCAGTTCTTC. It translates to CSARGPTRINEQFF.

The V and J genes are TRBV20-1 and TRBJ2-1; D is perhaps TRBD1 (6 bases). V shed 1 base and J shed 4 bases, with 11 bases lying between them. Germline CDR1 DFQATT, CDR2 SNEGSKA (reference sequence). This CDR3 is 14 amino acids long. The CDR3 protein is CSARVQGAYNEQFF. CDR3 bases: TGCAGTGCTAGAGTACAGGGAGCTTACAATGAGCAGTTCTTC.

The CDR3 sequence is CAWATPGLAGIKETQYF. The CDR3 coding sequence is TGTGCCTGGGCCACCCCGGGACTAGCGGGAATAAAAGAGACCCAGTACTTC. The chain uses TRBV30 and TRBJ2-5; 13 bases fit TRBD2. Trimming removed 5 bases from V and 3 bases from J; junction bases left unmatched: 12. Germline lookup yields CDR1 GTSNPN and CDR2 SVGIG (reference sequence). CDR3 length: 17 amino acids.

V usage is TRBV7-9 and J usage is TRBJ2-3, with D possibly TRBD1 on 6 matching bases. The CDR3 has 14 amino acids. Germline loops: CDR1 SEHNR, CDR2 FQNEAQ (reference sequence). The CDR3 reads CVRQGPLSTDTQYF. DNA for the CDR3: TGTGTACGTCAGGGGCCTCTTTCTACAGATACGCAGTATTTT.

This clonotype was recorded at least ten times. This CDR3 is CSVGGTSEAFF. In DNA, the CDR3 is TGCAGCGTTGGAGGGACTTCTGAAGCTTTCTTT. J is TRBJ1-1 and V is TRBV29-1; a weak D match, TRBD1 (5 bases). Between the trimmed V and J ends, which lost 4 bases and 6 bases, there was a span of 9 bases. The CDR3 is 11 amino acids. Germline V gene data show CDR1 as SQVTM and CDR2 as ANQGSEA.

Of note for this clonotype: Given a much more abundant clone one base away, this may be a read error. The V and J genes are TRBV5-1 and TRBJ2-3, with 9 bases that match TRBD2. The CDR3 totals 14 residues. Germline CDR1 is SGHRS and CDR2 is YFSETQ. J lost 5 bases, V lost 3 bases, and 4 bases had no gene match. The CDR3 loop is CASSWTSARDTQYF. CDR3 sequence (DNA): TGCGCCAGCAGCTGGACTAGCGCGAGAGATACGCAGTATTTT.

The rearrangement links TRBV29-1 to TRBJ2-1; no reliable D call. CDR3 length equals 14 residues. Germline CDR1 reads SQVTM; CDR2 reads ANQGSEA. The germline V and J ends were trimmed by 2 bases and 4 bases, with 12 bases remaining between them. The CDR3 region is CSVESRASYNEQFF. The CDR3 DNA reads as TGCAGCGTTGAAAGCCGCGCATCATACAATGAGCAGTTCTTC.

This clonotype was counted ten times or more. V gene TRBV20-1 combines with J gene TRBJ2-1, with 13 bases that match TRBD2. V trimming: 0 bases; J trimming: 2 bases; junction bases outside the gene matches: 13. This CDR3 has 20 residues. CDR1 is DFQATT, CDR2 SNEGSKA, per germline (reference sequence). The CDR3, as DNA: TGCAGTGCTAGAGATCAAGCAGGGACTAGCGGGAAAAGGACCTACAATGAGCAGTTCTTC. Its translation: CSARDQAGTSGKRTYNEQFF.

The chain has TRBV7-6 and TRBJ2-4; the D gene is possibly TRBD1 (6 bases). The CDR3 totals 18 residues. Trimming pared 4 bases from V and 0 bases from J, leaving 19 bases between. Germline V gene sequence: CDR1 SGHVS, CDR2 FNYEAQ. CDR3 sequence reads: CASSSGAGYGLAKNIQYF. The CDR3, as DNA: TGTGCCAGCAGCTCAGGGGCCGGTTATGGGCTAGCCAAAAACATTCAGTACTTC.

This clonotype was seen many times. The J gene is TRBJ2-5, the V gene TRBV20-1; unclear D gene. Trimming removed 0 bases at V and 2 bases at J, with 13 bases between. This CDR3 has 15 residues. CDR1 is DFQATT and CDR2 is SNEGSKA in the germline V gene (reference sequence). The CDR3 region has the DNA TGCAGTGCTAGAGATGGGCGTCTGGGACAAGAGACCCAGTACTTC. Protein sequence: CSARDGRLGQETQYF.

This clonotype turned up a few times. This chain joins TRBV21-1 and TRBJ2-1. TRBV21-1 is a pseudogene locus. The length of the CDR3 is 15 residues. Here the CDR3 reads CASSKGGPPNNEQFF. The CDR3 nucleotides are TGTGCCAGCAGCAAGGGTGGACCGCCTAACAATGAGCAGTTCTTC.

This clonotype was recorded a few times. The chain recombines TRBV7-2 with TRBJ2-7, with D perhaps matching TRBD2 (5 bases). CDR3 length: 14 residues. V was shortened by 1 base and J by 0 bases, with 7 bases between the two germline ends. Germline V CDR1 and CDR2: SGHTA, FQGNSA. The chain's CDR3 is CASSLGRVSYEQYF. The CDR3 coding sequence is TGTGCCAGCAGCTTAGGGCGGGTCTCCTACGAGCAGTACTTC.

This clonotype was observed many times. The chain is built from TRBV5-1 and TRBJ2-3; the D is unclear. V gave up 0 bases and J gave up 5 bases, with 4 bases separating them. The CDR3 is made up of 12 amino acids. Germline lookup yields CDR1 SGHRS and CDR2 YFSETQ. For the CDR3, the DNA is TGCGCCAGCAGCTTGGAGCTAGATACGCAGTATTTT. It codes for CASSLELDTQYF.